This TCR beta chain was sequenced in a study of T cell responses to AZD1222 COVID-19 vaccine. Study-wide results and limits: Sampled repertoires all dated from after the peak T cell response.

CDR3 length: 13 residues. Looked up from germline, CDR1 is GTSNPN and CDR2 is SVGIG (reference sequence). The V end lost 0 bases, the J end lost 7 bases, and 12 bases lay between the germline ends. Note on this clone: Its antigen remains unknown.

Clones were sequenced by immunoSEQ multiplex PCR, and TCRdb holds only the in-frame ones, with some missing. The table lists 210,000 or so clones, about 92% of them singletons, with approximately 1% in the top ten. This clonotype originated in an adult in good health. The sample was peripheral blood, taken on day 0 of MenACWY control vaccination. The chain recombines TRBV30 with TRBJ1-2; the D gene is possibly TRBD1 (5 bases). The CDR3 sequence is CAWSVAGGGGYTF. CDR3 DNA: TGTGCCTGGAGTGTAGCGGGGGGTGGTGGCTACACCTTC.